Described below is a single T cell receptor (beta chain) sequence and its context. The junction had 9 bases not matched to a gene; V was cut back by 0 bases and J by 6 bases. CDR3 length equals 17 residues. Germline V gene sequence: CDR1 KGHSH, CDR2 LQKENI. The sample comes from a study of CD8 T cells in Susac syndrome. cDNA came from roughly 0.53 to 1 ug RNA primed by random hexamers. TCRdb used MiXCR to reprocess the immunoSEQ multiplex PCR reads, holding one entry per CDR3 protein. The sample yields 180,000 or so distinct CDR3 sequences, roughly 94% seen once. The chain uses TRBV18 and TRBJ2-1, with TRBD2 identical over 9 bases. This TCR derives from a human donor in good health. The sequenced material came from CD4+ T cells from PBMCs. The CDR3 spells CASSPPSGRPLSNEQFF. CDR3 sequence (DNA): TGTGCCAGCTCACCACCAAGCGGGAGGCCCCTAAGCAATGAGCAGTTCTTC.